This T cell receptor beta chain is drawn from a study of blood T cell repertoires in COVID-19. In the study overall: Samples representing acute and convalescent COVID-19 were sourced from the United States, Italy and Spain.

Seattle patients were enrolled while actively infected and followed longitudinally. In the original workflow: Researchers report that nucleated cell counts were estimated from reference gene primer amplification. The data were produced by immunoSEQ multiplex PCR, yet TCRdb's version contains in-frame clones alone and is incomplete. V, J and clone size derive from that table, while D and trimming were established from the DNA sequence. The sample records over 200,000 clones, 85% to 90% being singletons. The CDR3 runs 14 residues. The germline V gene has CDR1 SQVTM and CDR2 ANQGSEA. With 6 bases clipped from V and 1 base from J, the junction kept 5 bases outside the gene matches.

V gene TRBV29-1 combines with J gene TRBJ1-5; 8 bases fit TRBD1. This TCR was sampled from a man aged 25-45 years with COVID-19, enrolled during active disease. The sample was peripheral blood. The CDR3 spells CSVGQGQSNQPQHF. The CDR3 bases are TGCAGCGTCGGACAGGGCCAGAGCAATCAGCCCCAGCATTTT.